This entry lists 11 T cell receptor beta chains sequenced from one sample in a study of T cell responses to AZD1222 COVID-19 vaccine. The repertoire was sequenced with immunoSEQ multiplex PCR; TCRdb's copy has only in-frame clones and lacks some. This sample has roughly 51,000 clones; around 90% occur once, and the top ten carry about 14%. This material consisted of peripheral blood, taken 28 days after the second AZD1222 dose. Receptors originate from an adult who received the AZD1222 COVID-19 vaccine.

The rearrangement links TRBV3-1 (or the pseudogene TRBV3-2) to TRBJ2-2, with 10 bases that match TRBD2. This CDR3 is built from 16 residues. Germline-derived CDR1 and CDR2 are LGHDT and YNNKEL (reference sequence). V shed 2 bases, J shed 4 bases, and the junction held 4 bases outside the gene matches. The DNA of the CDR3 is TGTGCCAGCAGCCAAAGCGGGAGGGCTGTCACCGGGGAGCTGTTTTTT. Translation: CASSQSGRAVTGELFF.

The rearrangement links TRBV5-1 to TRBJ1-4; D is possibly TRBD1 (6 bases). In germline, CDR1 is SGHRS, CDR2 YFSETQ. The CDR3 length is 14 residues. Trimming left V 3 bases short and J 4 bases short, with 10 bases between. CDR3 sequence: CASSSTGSNEKLFF. CDR3 nucleotides: TGCGCCAGCAGCTCGACAGGTAGTAATGAAAAACTGTTTTTT.

The chain joins TRBV7-9 to TRBJ1-1; the match to TRBD1 covers 8 bases. The CDR3 length is 14 residues. Germline lookup yields CDR1 SEHNR and CDR2 FQNEAQ (reference sequence). V shed 0 bases, J shed 11 bases, and the junction held 8 bases outside the gene matches. The CDR3 spells CASSLAVQGAGAFF. The CDR3 nucleotides read TGTGCCAGCAGCTTAGCGGTTCAGGGGGCTGGGGCTTTCTTT.

In nucleotides, the CDR3 is TGTGCCAGCAACCCCCTAGGACGGTATAATTCACCCCTCCACTTT. This encodes CASNPLGRYNSPLHF. This chain connects TRBV7-8 to TRBJ1-6; D gene unclear. Trimming pared 7 bases from V and 4 bases from J, leaving 14 bases between. Germline assignment: CDR1 SGHVS and CDR2 FQNEAQ. There are 15 residues in the CDR3.

The rearrangement joins TRBV6-5 to TRBJ2-1, with a weak D call TRBD2 (6 bases). Germline V lookup: CDR1 MNHEY, CDR2 SVGAGI. V was cut by 10 bases and J by 7 bases, with 23 bases left in between. This CDR3 has 15 amino acids. CDR3 DNA: TGTGCCACTTCCGACTCGAGGAGGGGCATGAATGAGCAGTTCTTC. Amino acids: CATSDSRRGMNEQFF.

This chain connects TRBV19 to TRBJ2-2, with D perhaps matching TRBD1 or TRBD2 (5 bases each). Trimming shortened V by 6 bases and J by 6 bases, and 17 bases separated the two germline ends. The V gene's germline CDR1 is LNHDA and CDR2 SQIVND (reference sequence). The length of the CDR3 is 15 residues. CDR3: CASSHHRGRPGELFF. In DNA form, the CDR3 reads TGTGCCAGTAGCCATCATCGGGGCCGGCCCGGGGAGCTGTTTTTT.

The V and J genes are TRBV24-1 and TRBJ2-5; D might be TRBD2 (6 bases). CDR1 and CDR2 from the germline V gene are KGHDR and SFDVKD. Between the trimmed V and J ends, which lost 4 bases and 4 bases, there was a span of 12 bases. This CDR3 is 14 amino acids long. Written as DNA, the CDR3 is TGTGCCACCAGTGACCTGAAGGGAGGAGAGACCCAGTACTTC. It yields the protein CATSDLKGGETQYF.

V usage is TRBV4-2 and J usage is TRBJ1-6, with TRBD1 matching over 12 bases. This CDR3 spans 21 amino acids. V dropped 4 bases and J dropped 0; count of bases not matched to a gene: 13. Germline-derived CDR1 and CDR2 are LGHNA and YNFKEQ. CDR3 in DNA: TGTGCCAGCAGCCCAAGCGGGACAGGGGGCCCCAAGAGCTCCTATAATTCACCCCTCCACTTT. It codes for CASSPSGTGGPKSSYNSPLHF.

The chain uses TRBV4-2 and TRBJ2-5, with 12 bases that match TRBD2. CDR1 and CDR2 from the germline V gene are LGHNA and YNFKEQ. The CDR3 consists of 16 residues. V lost 5 bases, J lost 4 bases, and 8 bases stayed unmatched. This chain's CDR3 is CASSSATSGSGETQYF. The CDR3 DNA reads TGTGCCAGCAGCTCCGCGACTAGCGGGAGTGGAGAGACCCAGTACTTC.

The rearrangement links TRBV5-1 to TRBJ2-7; 10 bases are a match to TRBD2. V shed 0 bases and J 6 bases; nucleotides not matched to a gene: 12. The CDR3 runs 17 residues. The germline gives CDR1 SGHRS, CDR2 YFSETQ. The CDR3, as DNA: TGCGCCAGCAGCTTGGGTAGCGGGAGGCCACGGGCCGGCGAGCAGTACTTC. Translated, it gives CASSLGSGRPRAGEQYF.

The J gene is TRBJ1-2, the V gene TRBV3-1 (or the pseudogene TRBV3-2), with 7 bases matching TRBD1. Germline assignment: CDR1 LGHDT and CDR2 YNNKEL (reference sequence). This CDR3 is 15 amino acids long. V trimming: 4 bases; J trimming: 6 bases; junction bases outside the gene matches: 11. The CDR3, as DNA: TGTGCCAGCAGCCGACGACAGGGTGTGGGAGATGGCTACACCTTC. This encodes CASSRRQGVGDGYTF.